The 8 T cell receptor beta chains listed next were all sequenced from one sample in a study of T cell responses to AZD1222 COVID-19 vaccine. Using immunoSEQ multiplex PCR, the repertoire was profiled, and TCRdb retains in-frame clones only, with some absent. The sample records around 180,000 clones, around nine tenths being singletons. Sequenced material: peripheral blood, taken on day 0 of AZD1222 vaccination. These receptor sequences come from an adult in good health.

CDR3 coding DNA: TGTGCCTGGGACCCACTAGCGGGGGGCTACGAGCAGTACTTC. Translated, it gives CAWDPLAGGYEQYF. The chain combines TRBV30 with TRBJ2-7; 12 bases align to TRBD2. Germline V gene sequence: CDR1 GTSNPN, CDR2 SVGIG (reference sequence). Trimming removed 5 bases from V and 3 bases from J; junction bases left unmatched: 5. The CDR3 is 14 residues long. Combining the CDR3 with reference TRBV30 and TRBJ2-7 gives the whole variable domain SQTIHQWPATLVQPVGSPLSLECTVEGTSNPNLYWYRQAAGRGLQLLFYSVGIGQISSEVPQNLSASRPQDRQFILSSKKLLLSDSGFYLCAWDPLAGGYEQYFGPGTRLTVT.

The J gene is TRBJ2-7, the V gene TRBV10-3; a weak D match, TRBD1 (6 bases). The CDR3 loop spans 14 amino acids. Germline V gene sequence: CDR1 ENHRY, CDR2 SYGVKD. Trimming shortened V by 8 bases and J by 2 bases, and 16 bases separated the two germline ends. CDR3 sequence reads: CAIRGGHRTYEQYF. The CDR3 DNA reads TGTGCCATCCGTGGGGGACACCGAACCTACGAGCAGTACTTC.

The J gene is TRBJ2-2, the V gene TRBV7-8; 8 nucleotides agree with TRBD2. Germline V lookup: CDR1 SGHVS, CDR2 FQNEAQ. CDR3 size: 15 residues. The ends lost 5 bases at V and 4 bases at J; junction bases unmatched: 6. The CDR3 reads CASSPSGGFTGELFF. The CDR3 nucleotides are TGTGCCAGCAGCCCAAGCGGGGGATTCACCGGGGAGCTGTTTTTT.

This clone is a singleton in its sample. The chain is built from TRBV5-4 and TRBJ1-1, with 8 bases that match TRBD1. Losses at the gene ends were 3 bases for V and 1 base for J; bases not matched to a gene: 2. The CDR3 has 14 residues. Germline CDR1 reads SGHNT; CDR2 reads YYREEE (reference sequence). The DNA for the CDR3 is TGTGCCAGCAGCTCCAGGGGGCCGAACACTGAAGCTTTCTTT. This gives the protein CASSSRGPNTEAFF.

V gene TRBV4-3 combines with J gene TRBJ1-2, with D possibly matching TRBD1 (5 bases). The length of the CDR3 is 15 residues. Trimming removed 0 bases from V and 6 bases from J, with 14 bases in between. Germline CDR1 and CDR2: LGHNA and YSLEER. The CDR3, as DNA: TGCGCCAGCAGCCAAGATGGGTCAGGAGGGGATGGCTACACCTTC. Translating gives CASSQDGSGGDGYTF.

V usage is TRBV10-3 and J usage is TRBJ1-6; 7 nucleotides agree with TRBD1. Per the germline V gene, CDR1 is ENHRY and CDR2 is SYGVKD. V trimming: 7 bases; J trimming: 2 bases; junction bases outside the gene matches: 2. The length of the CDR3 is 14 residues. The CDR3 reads CAITQGAYNSPLHF. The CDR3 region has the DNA TGTGCCATCACCCAGGGGGCCTATAATTCACCCCTCCACTTT.

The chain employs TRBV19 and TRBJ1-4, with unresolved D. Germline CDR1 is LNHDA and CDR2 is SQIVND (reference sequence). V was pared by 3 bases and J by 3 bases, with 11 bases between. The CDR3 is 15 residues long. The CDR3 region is CASSIRTSANEKLFF. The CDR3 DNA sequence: TGTGCCAGTAGTATTCGGACCTCAGCTAATGAAAAACTGTTTTTT.

CDR3 nucleotides: TGTGCCTGGGGGACAGGGAACTACGAGCAGTACTTC. It is translated as CAWGTGNYEQYF. The V gene is TRBV30, the J gene TRBJ2-7; 9 nucleotides align to TRBD1. This CDR3 is 12 amino acids long. V gave up 5 bases and J gave up 3 bases; unmatched junction bases: 2. Germline lookup yields CDR1 GTSNPN and CDR2 SVGIG (reference sequence).